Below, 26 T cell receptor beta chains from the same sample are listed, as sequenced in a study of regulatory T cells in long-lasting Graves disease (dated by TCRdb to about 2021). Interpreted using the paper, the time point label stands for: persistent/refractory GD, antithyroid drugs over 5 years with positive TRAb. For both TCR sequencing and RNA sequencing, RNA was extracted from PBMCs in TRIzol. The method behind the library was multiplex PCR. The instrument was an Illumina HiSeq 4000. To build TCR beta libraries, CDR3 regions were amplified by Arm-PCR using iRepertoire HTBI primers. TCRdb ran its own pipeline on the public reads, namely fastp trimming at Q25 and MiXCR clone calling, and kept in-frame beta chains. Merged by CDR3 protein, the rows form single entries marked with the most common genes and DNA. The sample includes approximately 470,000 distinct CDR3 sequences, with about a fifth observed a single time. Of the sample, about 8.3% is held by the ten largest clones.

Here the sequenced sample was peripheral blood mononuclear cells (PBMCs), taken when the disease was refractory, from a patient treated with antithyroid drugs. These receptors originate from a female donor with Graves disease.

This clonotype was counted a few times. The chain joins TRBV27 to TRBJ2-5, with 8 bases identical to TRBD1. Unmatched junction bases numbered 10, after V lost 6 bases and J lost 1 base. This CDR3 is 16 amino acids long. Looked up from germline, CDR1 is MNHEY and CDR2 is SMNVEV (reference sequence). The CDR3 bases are TGTGCCAGCAGGCCCCGGGCAGGGGGCCTCCAAGAGACCCAGTACTTC. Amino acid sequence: CASRPRAGGLQETQYF.

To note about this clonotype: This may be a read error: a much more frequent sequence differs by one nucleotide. CDR3 sequence reads: CASSGPTGGDSPLHF. The CDR3, as DNA: TGTGCCAGCAGTGGCCCGACAGGGGGCGATTCACCCCTCCACTTT. The chain combines TRBV28 with TRBJ1-6; 10 bases are a match to TRBD1. This CDR3 is built from 15 residues. Germline CDR1 MDHEN, CDR2 SYDVKM. Trimming at V came to 5 bases and at J to 8 bases, leaving 6 bases not matched to a gene. Full variable domain (remainder filled in from reference TRBV28 and TRBJ1-6): DVKVTQSSRYLVKRTGEKVFLECVQDMDHENMFWYRQDPGLGLRLIYFSYDVKMKEKGDIPEGYSVSREKKERFSLILESASTNQTSMYLCASSGPTGGDSPLHFGNGTRLTVT.

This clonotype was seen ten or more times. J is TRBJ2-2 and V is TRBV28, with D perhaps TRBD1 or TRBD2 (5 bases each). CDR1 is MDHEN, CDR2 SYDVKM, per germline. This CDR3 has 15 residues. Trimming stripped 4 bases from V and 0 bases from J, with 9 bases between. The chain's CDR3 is CASSYEGTNTGELFF. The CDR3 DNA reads TGTGCCAGCAGTTACGAGGGGACGAACACCGGGGAGCTGTTTTTT.

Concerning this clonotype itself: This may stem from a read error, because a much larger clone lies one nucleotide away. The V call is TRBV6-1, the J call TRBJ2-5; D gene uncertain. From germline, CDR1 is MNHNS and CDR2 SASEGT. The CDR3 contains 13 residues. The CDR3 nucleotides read TGTGCCAGCCGTCGACTCTACCAAGGGACCCAGTACTTC. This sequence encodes CASRRLYQGTQYF.

The CDR3 region has the DNA TGTGCCAGTATACCGGGATCGTACTACAATGAGCAGTTCTTC. Protein sequence: CASIPGSYYNEQFF. The J gene is TRBJ2-1, the V gene TRBV2; a weak D match, TRBD2 (5 bases). Trimming shortened V by 9 bases and J by 3 bases, and 15 bases separated the two germline ends. Germline CDR1 SNHLY, CDR2 FYNNEI. The CDR3 totals 14 residues.

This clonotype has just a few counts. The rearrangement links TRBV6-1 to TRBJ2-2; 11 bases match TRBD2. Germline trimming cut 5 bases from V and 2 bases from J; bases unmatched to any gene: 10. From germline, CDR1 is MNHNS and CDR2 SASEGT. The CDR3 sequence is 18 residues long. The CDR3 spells CASSRAASGGPNTGELFF. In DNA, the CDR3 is TGTGCCAGCAGTAGGGCGGCTAGCGGGGGGCCTAACACCGGGGAGCTGTTTTTT.

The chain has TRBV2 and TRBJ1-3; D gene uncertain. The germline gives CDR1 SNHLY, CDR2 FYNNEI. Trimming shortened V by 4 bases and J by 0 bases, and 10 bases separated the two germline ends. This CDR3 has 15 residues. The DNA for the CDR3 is TGTGCCAGCAGTGGTGGGAGATTCTCTGGAAACACCATATATTTT. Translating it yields CASSGGRFSGNTIYF.

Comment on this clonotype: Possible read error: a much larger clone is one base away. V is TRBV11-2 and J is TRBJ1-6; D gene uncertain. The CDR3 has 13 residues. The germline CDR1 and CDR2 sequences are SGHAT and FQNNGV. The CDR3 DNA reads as TGTGCCAGCAGCTTAAAGGCTAATTCACCCTTCCACTTT. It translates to CASSLKANSPFHF. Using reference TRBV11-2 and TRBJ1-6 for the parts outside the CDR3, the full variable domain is EAGVAQSPRYKIIEKRQSVAFWCNPISGHATLYWYQQILGQGPKLLIQFQNNGVVDDSQLPKDRFSAERLKGVDSTLKIQPAKLEDSAVYLCASSLKANSPFHFGNGTRLTVT.

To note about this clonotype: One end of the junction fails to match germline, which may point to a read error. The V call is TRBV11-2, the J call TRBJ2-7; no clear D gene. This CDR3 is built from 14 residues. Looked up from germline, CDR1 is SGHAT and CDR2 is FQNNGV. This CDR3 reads CASSVEVGNYEQYF. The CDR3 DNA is TGTGCCAGCAGCGTAGAGGTAGGGAACTACGAGCAGTACTTC. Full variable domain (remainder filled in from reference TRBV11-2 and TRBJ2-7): EAGVAQSPRYKIIEKRQSVAFWCNPISGHATLYWYQQILGQGPKLLIQFQNNGVVDDSQLPKDRFSAERLKGVDSTLKIQPAKLEDSAVYLCASSVEVGNYEQYFGPGTRLTVT.

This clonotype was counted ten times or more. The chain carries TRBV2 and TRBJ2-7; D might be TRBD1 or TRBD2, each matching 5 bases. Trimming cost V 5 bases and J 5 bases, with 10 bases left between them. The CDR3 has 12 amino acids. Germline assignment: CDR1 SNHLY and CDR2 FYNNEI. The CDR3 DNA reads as TGTGCCAGCAGTTCCGGGGCCCACGAGCAGTACTTC. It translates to CASSSGAHEQYF. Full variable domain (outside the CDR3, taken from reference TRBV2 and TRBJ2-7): EPEVTQTPSHQVTQMGQEVILRCVPISNHLYFYWYRQILGQKVEFLVSFYNNEISEKSEIFDDQFSVERPDGSNFTLKIRSTKLEDSAMYFCASSSGAHEQYFGPGTRLTVT.

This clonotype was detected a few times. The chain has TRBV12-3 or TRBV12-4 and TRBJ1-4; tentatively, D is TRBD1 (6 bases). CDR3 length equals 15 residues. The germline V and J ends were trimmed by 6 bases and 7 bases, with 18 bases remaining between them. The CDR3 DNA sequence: TGTGCCAGCAGCGGAGAAGGGGGGTTAGGTGAAAAACTGTTTTTT. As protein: CASSGEGGLGEKLFF.

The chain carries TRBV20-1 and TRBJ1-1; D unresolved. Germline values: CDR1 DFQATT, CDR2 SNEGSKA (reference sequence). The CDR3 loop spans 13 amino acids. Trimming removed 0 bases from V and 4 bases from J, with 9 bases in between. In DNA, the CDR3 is TGCAGTGCTAGAGACTCCCCCCTCACTGAAGCTTTCTTT. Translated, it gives CSARDSPLTEAFF.

CDR3 nucleotide sequence: TGTGCCAGCTCCCAGGGACTAGCGGCCGCACAAGAGACCCAGTACTTC. Protein sequence: CASSQGLAAAQETQYF. V gene TRBV18 combines with J gene TRBJ2-5; 11 bases are a match to TRBD2. This CDR3 has 16 residues. The trim removed 6 bases at V and 2 bases at J, leaving 8 bases unmatched. The germline gives CDR1 KGHSH, CDR2 LQKENI.

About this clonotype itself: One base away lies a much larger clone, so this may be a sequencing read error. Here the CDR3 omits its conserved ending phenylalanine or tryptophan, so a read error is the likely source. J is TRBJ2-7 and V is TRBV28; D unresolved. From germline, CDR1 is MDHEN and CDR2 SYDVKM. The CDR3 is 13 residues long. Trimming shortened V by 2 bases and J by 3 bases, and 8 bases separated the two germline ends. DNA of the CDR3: TGTGCCAGCAGTTTAGGGCATTTCTACGAGCAGTACTCC. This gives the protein CASSLGHFYEQYS.

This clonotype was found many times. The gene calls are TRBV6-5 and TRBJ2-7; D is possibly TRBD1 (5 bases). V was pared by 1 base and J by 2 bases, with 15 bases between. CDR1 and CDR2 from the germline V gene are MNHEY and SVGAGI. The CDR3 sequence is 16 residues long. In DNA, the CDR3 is TGTGCCAGCAGTTACTTCGCGCCCAGGGCCCCCTACGAGCAGTACTTC. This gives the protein CASSYFAPRAPYEQYF.

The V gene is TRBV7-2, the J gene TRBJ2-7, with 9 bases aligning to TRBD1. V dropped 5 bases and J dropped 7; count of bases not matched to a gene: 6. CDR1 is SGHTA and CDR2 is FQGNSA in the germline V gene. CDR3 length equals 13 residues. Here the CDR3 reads CASSRTGAREQYF. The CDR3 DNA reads TGTGCCAGCAGCCGGACAGGGGCCCGGGAGCAGTACTTC.

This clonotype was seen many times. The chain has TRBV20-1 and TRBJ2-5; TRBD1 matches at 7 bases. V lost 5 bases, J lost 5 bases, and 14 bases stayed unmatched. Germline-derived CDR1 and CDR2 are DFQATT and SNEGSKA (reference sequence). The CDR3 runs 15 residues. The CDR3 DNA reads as TGCAGTGCTCCCCTCTCAGGGGGAGTGTGGGAGACCCAGTACTTC. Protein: CSAPLSGGVWETQYF.

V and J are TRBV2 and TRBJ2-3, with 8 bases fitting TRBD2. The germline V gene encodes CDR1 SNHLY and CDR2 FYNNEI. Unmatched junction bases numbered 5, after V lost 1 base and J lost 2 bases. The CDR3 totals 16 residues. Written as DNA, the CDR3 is TGTGCCAGCAGTGAAGGAACTAGCGGATTCACAGATACGCAGTATTTT. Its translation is CASSEGTSGFTDTQYF.

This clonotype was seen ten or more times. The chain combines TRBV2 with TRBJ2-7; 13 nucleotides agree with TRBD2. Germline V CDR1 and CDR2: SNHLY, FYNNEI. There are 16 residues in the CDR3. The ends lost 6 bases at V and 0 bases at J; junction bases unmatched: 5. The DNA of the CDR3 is TGTGCCAGCAGGGGGACTAGCGGGAAAAGCTCCTACGAGCAGTACTTC. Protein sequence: CASRGTSGKSSYEQYF.

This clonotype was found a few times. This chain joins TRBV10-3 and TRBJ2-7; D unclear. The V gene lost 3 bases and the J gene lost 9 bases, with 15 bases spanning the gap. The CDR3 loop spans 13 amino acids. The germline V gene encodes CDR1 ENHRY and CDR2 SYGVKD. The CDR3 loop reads CAISESAANGQYF. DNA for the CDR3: TGTGCCATCAGTGAATCAGCCGCGAACGGGCAGTACTTC.

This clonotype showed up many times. The CDR3 sequence is CATSGPGQGVHYEQYF. CDR3 in DNA: TGTGCCACCAGCGGGCCGGGACAGGGGGTTCACTACGAGCAGTACTTC. The chain links TRBV15 to TRBJ2-7, with 11 bases aligning to TRBD1. Germline CDR1 and CDR2: LNHNV and YYDKDF (reference sequence). Trimming cost V 5 bases and J 3 bases; bases outside gene matches: 9. This CDR3 is built from 16 residues. Full variable domain (missing parts from reference TRBV15 and TRBJ2-7): DAMVIQNPRYQVTQFGKPVTLSCSQTLNHNVMYWYQQKSSQAPKLLFHYYDKDFNNEADTPDNFQSRRPNTSFCFLDIRSPGLGDTAMYLCATSGPGQGVHYEQYFGPGTRLTVT.

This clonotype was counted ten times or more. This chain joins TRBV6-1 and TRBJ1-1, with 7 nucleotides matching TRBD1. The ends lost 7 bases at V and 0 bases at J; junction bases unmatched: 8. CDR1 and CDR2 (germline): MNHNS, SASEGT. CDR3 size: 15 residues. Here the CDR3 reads CASNPTGLLNTEAFF. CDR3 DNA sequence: TGTGCCAGCAATCCGACAGGGCTCTTGAACACTGAAGCTTTCTTT.

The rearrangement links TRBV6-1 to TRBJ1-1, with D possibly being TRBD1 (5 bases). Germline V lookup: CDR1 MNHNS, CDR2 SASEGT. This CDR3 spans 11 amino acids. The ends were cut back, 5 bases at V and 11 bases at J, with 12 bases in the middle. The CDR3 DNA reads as TGTGCCAGCAGTAAGGGGAGGGCGGCTTTCTTT. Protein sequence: CASSKGRAAFF.

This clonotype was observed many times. This CDR3 is CASSLAVDEQYF. CDR3 coding DNA: TGTGCCAGCAGTTTAGCCGTTGACGAGCAGTACTTC. This sequence joins TRBV28 and TRBJ2-7; D gene uncertain. The CDR3 consists of 12 residues. The germline V gene encodes CDR1 MDHEN and CDR2 SYDVKM. V lost 2 bases and J lost 5, with 7 bases in between. The full variable domain, its missing parts supplied by reference TRBV28 and TRBJ2-7, is DVKVTQSSRYLVKRTGEKVFLECVQDMDHENMFWYRQDPGLGLRLIYFSYDVKMKEKGDIPEGYSVSREKKERFSLILESASTNQTSMYLCASSLAVDEQYFGPGTRLTVT.

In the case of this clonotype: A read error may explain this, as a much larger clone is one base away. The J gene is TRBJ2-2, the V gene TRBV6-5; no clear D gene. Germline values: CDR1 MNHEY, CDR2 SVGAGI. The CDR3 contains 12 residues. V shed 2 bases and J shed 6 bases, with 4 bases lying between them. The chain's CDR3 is CASSYPSGELFF. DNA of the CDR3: TGTGCCAGCAGTTACCCCTCCGGGGAGCTGTTTTTT.

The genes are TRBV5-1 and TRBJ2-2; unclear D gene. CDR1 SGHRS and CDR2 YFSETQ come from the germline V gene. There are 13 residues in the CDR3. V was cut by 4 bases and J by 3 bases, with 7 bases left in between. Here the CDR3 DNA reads TGCGCCAGCAGCCGCGACGACACCGGGGAGCTGTTTTTT. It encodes CASSRDDTGELFF.